This TCR beta chain was captured in a study of beta chain features in type 1 diabetes. In the study overall: In all, around 100 million sorted cells from all samples were analyzed. Study-wide findings and caveats: People with Type 1 diabetes carried modestly yet significantly shorter TCRB CDR3s in all four CD4+ subsets.

The length of the CDR3 is 12 residues. V lost 5 bases, J lost 11 bases, and 15 bases lay in between. Per the germline V gene, CDR1 is SGHAT and CDR2 is FQNNGV. Sort purity for all populations was recorded as exceeding 98%. The study reverse transcribed the entire isolated RNA, so it sequenced expressed TCRB transcripts. The table came from immunoSEQ multiplex PCR; TCRdb's copy has only in-frame clones and leaves some out. The sample shows a few hundred thousand clones, 8.5% to 10% of them seen only once. In this sample, this clone turned up a few times. Its target is unknown. The rearrangement uses TRBV11-2 and TRBJ1-1, with D possibly being TRBD1 (6 bases). The TCR sequence derives from a man aged 25-45 years with type 1 diabetes. The source material was central memory CD4+ T cells from blood. The CDR3 bases are TGTGCCAGCAGCATTCAACAGGGAGAGGCTTTCTTT. Translated, it gives CASSIQQGEAFF.